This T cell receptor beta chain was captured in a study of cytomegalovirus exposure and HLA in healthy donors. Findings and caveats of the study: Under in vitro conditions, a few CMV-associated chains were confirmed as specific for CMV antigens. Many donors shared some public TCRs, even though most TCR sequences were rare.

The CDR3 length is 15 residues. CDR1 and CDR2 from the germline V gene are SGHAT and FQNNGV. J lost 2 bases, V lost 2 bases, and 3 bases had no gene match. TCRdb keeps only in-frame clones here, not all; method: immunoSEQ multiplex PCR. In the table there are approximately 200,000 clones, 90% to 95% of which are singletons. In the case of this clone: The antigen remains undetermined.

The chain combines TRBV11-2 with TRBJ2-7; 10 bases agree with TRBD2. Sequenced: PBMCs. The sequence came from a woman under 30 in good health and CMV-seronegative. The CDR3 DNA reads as TGTGCCAGCAGCTTAAATCTAGCGGGGGCCTACGAGCAGTACTTC. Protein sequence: CASSLNLAGAYEQYF.